These T cell receptor beta chains were read from a single sample in a study of blood T cells in healthy people across ages. MiXCR, applied by TCRdb to the 5' RACE reads, yields one record per CDR3 protein. Here the sample spans approximately 850,000 distinct CDR3 sequences, roughly 50% being singletons. Sequenced input: blood. All receptors derive from a man aged 25 to 40 in good health. Both conserved end residues are part of each CDR3. D genes are given only for firm matches. For some rows the clone size is stated as once, few or many, or as a class when expanded; others skip it.

CDR3aa: CASSLAAGYSNQPQHF
v_gene: TRBV27
d_gene: NA
abundance: NA

CDR3aa: CSAGRIEQFF
v_gene: TRBV20-1
d_gene: NA
abundance: NA

CDR3aa: CASRPARYSVPSTYEQYF
v_gene: TRBV2
d_gene: NA
abundance: NA

CDR3aa: CASSLVAGENNEQFF
v_gene: TRBV7-2
d_gene: TRBD2
abundance: NA

CDR3aa: CASSSTNEKLFF
v_gene: TRBV28
d_gene: NA
abundance: NA

CDR3aa: CSVGSGQTNTEAFF
v_gene: TRBV29-1
d_gene: NA
abundance: NA

CDR3aa: CASSKREGADYGYTF
v_gene: TRBV7-2
d_gene: TRBD1
abundance: few

CDR3aa: CASSAIRGEETQYF
v_gene: TRBV7-2
d_gene: NA
abundance: NA

CDR3aa: CASSSGTGAYGHTF
v_gene: TRBV7-9
d_gene: TRBD1
abundance: NA

CDR3aa: CASSYTLTFYEQYF
v_gene: TRBV6-6
d_gene: NA
abundance: NA

CDR3aa: CASSLKLQGGNEQFF
v_gene: TRBV7-2
d_gene: NA
abundance: few

CDR3aa: CSAPTSGYNEQFF
v_gene: TRBV20-1
d_gene: TRBD2
abundance: NA

CDR3aa: CAGSLTTLNEQFF
v_gene: TRBV5-1
d_gene: NA
abundance: NA

CDR3aa: CATSRDPRESPLHF
v_gene: TRBV15
d_gene: NA
abundance: NA

CDR3aa: CASSVGQGAGEQYF
v_gene: TRBV9
d_gene: TRBD1
abundance: NA

CDR3aa: CASSRTGSGYYEQYF
v_gene: TRBV11-2
d_gene: NA
abundance: once

CDR3aa: CSALGLATDTQYF
v_gene: TRBV20-1
d_gene: TRBD2
abundance: NA

CDR3aa: CATSTPSQANYGYTF
v_gene: TRBV15
d_gene: NA
abundance: NA

CDR3aa: CASTSTATGSYEQYF
v_gene: TRBV12-3/TRBV12-4
d_gene: NA
abundance: NA

CDR3aa: CASSLGQGAHYGYTF
v_gene: TRBV7-2
d_gene: TRBD1
abundance: few

CDR3aa: CSASTDTSDALAGDGEQFF
v_gene: TRBV20-1
d_gene: TRBD2
abundance: NA

CDR3aa: CASSLASRSSYEQYF
v_gene: TRBV7-9
d_gene: NA
abundance: once

CDR3aa: CSAQTSGSQYF
v_gene: TRBV20-1
d_gene: TRBD2
abundance: few

CDR3aa: CASSLGTWNEQFF
v_gene: TRBV11-2
d_gene: NA
abundance: once

CDR3aa: CSVGQDYNEQYF
v_gene: TRBV29-1
d_gene: TRBD1
abundance: NA

CDR3aa: CATSHAAERQPQHF
v_gene: TRBV15
d_gene: NA
abundance: NA

CDR3aa: CASRGSRRADTQYF
v_gene: TRBV12-3/TRBV12-4
d_gene: NA
abundance: NA